A selection of T cell receptor beta chains follows, all from one sample in a study of T cell responses to AZD1222 COVID-19 vaccine. Using immunoSEQ multiplex PCR, the repertoire was profiled, and TCRdb retains in-frame clones only, with some absent. The sample records about 120,000 clones, 90% being singletons. Source: peripheral blood, taken on day 0 of MenACWY control vaccination. These receptors all stem from an adult in good health. Each CDR3 is given with its conserved first and last residue. The order of the fields is clone size, J gene, V gene, D gene, CDR3 protein, CDR3 DNA. A D gene is named only where the DNA matches it firmly. Some rows have no size entry. The others give once, few or many, or a class for an expanded clone.

abundance: .
j_gene: TRBJ2-6
v_gene: TRBV4-2
d_gene: .
CDR3aa: CASRSPSSYFSGANVLTF
CDR3nt: TGTGCCAGCAGAAGTCCCTCGTCCTATTTCTCTGGGGCCAACGTCCTGACTTTC

abundance: .
j_gene: TRBJ2-1
v_gene: TRBV19
d_gene: TRBD1
CDR3aa: CASSIPRQGAYNEQFF
CDR3nt: TGTGCCAGTAGTATCCCCCGACAGGGAGCCTACAATGAGCAGTTCTTC

abundance: .
j_gene: TRBJ1-6
v_gene: TRBV6-1
d_gene: .
CDR3aa: CASSEAWQASNSPLHF
CDR3nt: TGTGCCAGCAGTGAAGCCTGGCAGGCCAGTAATTCACCCCTCCACTTT

abundance: .
j_gene: TRBJ2-2
v_gene: TRBV9
d_gene: .
CDR3aa: CASSGDGLGTGELFF
CDR3nt: TGTGCCAGCAGCGGCGACGGGCTGGGCACCGGGGAGCTGTTTTTT

abundance: .
j_gene: TRBJ1-1
v_gene: TRBV30
d_gene: TRBD1
CDR3aa: CAWSGQGAEAFF
CDR3nt: TGTGCCTGGAGCGGACAGGGGGCTGAAGCTTTCTTT

abundance: .
j_gene: TRBJ1-5
v_gene: TRBV19
d_gene: .
CDR3aa: CASSIREVISNQPQHF
CDR3nt: TGTGCCAGTAGTATAAGGGAGGTAATTAGCAATCAGCCCCAGCATTTT

abundance: .
j_gene: TRBJ1-1
v_gene: TRBV18
d_gene: .
CDR3aa: CASSPMTRNTEAFF
CDR3nt: TGTGCCAGCTCACCTATGACGCGGAACACTGAAGCTTTCTTT

abundance: .
j_gene: TRBJ1-1
v_gene: TRBV7-3
d_gene: .
CDR3aa: CASSTGFRNTEAFF
CDR3nt: TGTGCCAGCAGTACAGGGTTTAGGAACACTGAAGCTTTCTTT

abundance: .
j_gene: TRBJ2-2
v_gene: TRBV27
d_gene: TRBD2
CDR3aa: CASSPCPSGGGTGELFF
CDR3nt: TGTGCCAGCAGTCCCTGCCCTAGCGGGGGGGGGACCGGGGAGCTGTTTTTT

abundance: .
j_gene: TRBJ2-1
v_gene: TRBV6-2/TRBV6-3
d_gene: .
CDR3aa: CASSLPPGRNEQFF
CDR3nt: TGTGCCAGCAGTTTACCTCCGGGGCGGAATGAGCAGTTCTTC

abundance: .
j_gene: TRBJ2-1
v_gene: TRBV7-9
d_gene: .
CDR3aa: CASSPGWGDRTIEQFF
CDR3nt: TGTGCCAGCAGCCCCGGGTGGGGGGATCGGACAATTGAGCAGTTCTTC

abundance: .
j_gene: TRBJ2-3
v_gene: TRBV10-3
d_gene: TRBD2
CDR3aa: CAISGSQREYPSTDTQYF
CDR3nt: TGTGCCATCAGTGGGAGCCAGCGGGAGTATCCTAGCACAGATACGCAGTATTTT

abundance: .
j_gene: TRBJ2-6
v_gene: TRBV27
d_gene: .
CDR3aa: CASSHWGAAGANVLTF
CDR3nt: TGTGCCAGCAGTCATTGGGGGGCGGCTGGGGCCAACGTCCTGACTTTC

abundance: .
j_gene: TRBJ2-7
v_gene: TRBV12-3/TRBV12-4
d_gene: .
CDR3aa: CASSQAGYEQYF
CDR3nt: TGTGCCAGCAGTCAAGCAGGGTACGAGCAGTACTTC

abundance: .
j_gene: TRBJ1-4
v_gene: TRBV4-1
d_gene: TRBD1
CDR3aa: CASSQDDRGFNEKLFF
CDR3nt: TGCGCCAGCAGCCAAGATGACAGGGGTTTTAATGAAAAACTGTTTTTT

abundance: .
j_gene: TRBJ1-2
v_gene: TRBV6-2/TRBV6-3
d_gene: .
CDR3aa: CASSLYATGDGYTF
CDR3nt: TGTGCCAGCAGCCTATACGCGACAGGAGATGGCTACACCTTC

abundance: .
j_gene: TRBJ1-6
v_gene: TRBV9
d_gene: .
CDR3aa: CASSPSGTVNSPLHF
CDR3nt: TGTGCCAGCAGCCCCTCCGGCACCGTGAATTCACCCCTCCACTTT

abundance: .
j_gene: TRBJ2-7
v_gene: TRBV28
d_gene: TRBD1
CDR3aa: CASSLGRGFSYEQYF
CDR3nt: TGTGCCAGCAGTTTAGGCAGGGGGTTCTCCTACGAGCAGTACTTC

abundance: many
j_gene: TRBJ2-2
v_gene: TRBV7-6
d_gene: TRBD1
CDR3aa: CASSYLTGENTGELFF
CDR3nt: TGTGCCAGCAGCTACCTGACAGGGGAAAACACCGGGGAGCTGTTTTTT

abundance: .
j_gene: TRBJ1-6
v_gene: TRBV5-8
d_gene: TRBD1
CDR3aa: CASSYGQGGSPLHF
CDR3nt: TGTGCCAGCAGCTACGGACAGGGGGGTTCACCCCTCCACTTT

abundance: few
j_gene: TRBJ2-7
v_gene: TRBV30
d_gene: TRBD1
CDR3aa: CAWSGQNYEQYF
CDR3nt: TGTGCCTGGTCGGGACAGAACTACGAGCAGTACTTC

abundance: .
j_gene: TRBJ1-4
v_gene: TRBV18
d_gene: .
CDR3aa: CASSPDGGYEKLFF
CDR3nt: TGTGCCAGCTCACCCGATGGTGGTTATGAAAAACTGTTTTTT

abundance: .
j_gene: TRBJ2-2
v_gene: TRBV14
d_gene: TRBD2
CDR3aa: CASSLLAGEANAGELFF
CDR3nt: TGTGCCAGCAGCCTCCTAGCGGGAGAGGCGAACGCCGGGGAGCTGTTTTTT

abundance: .
j_gene: TRBJ1-5
v_gene: TRBV19
d_gene: TRBD1
CDR3aa: CASSKQGGNQPQHF
CDR3nt: TGTGCCAGTAGTAAACAGGGGGGGAATCAGCCCCAGCATTTT

abundance: .
j_gene: TRBJ2-1
v_gene: TRBV7-2
d_gene: .
CDR3aa: CASSRRGTGEQFF
CDR3nt: TGTGCCAGCAGCCGTCGGGGCACAGGTGAGCAGTTCTTC

abundance: .
j_gene: TRBJ2-7
v_gene: TRBV30
d_gene: TRBD2
CDR3aa: CASSGGYEQYF
CDR3nt: TGTGCCTCTAGCGGGGGGTACGAGCAGTACTTC

abundance: .
j_gene: TRBJ1-1
v_gene: TRBV28
d_gene: .
CDR3aa: CASSRGGTEAFF
CDR3nt: TGTGCCAGCAGCCGAGGGGGGACTGAAGCTTTCTTT

abundance: .
j_gene: TRBJ1-2
v_gene: TRBV5-5
d_gene: .
CDR3aa: CASSGQQNYGYTF
CDR3nt: TGTGCCAGCAGCGGACAGCAGAACTATGGCTACACCTTC

abundance: .
j_gene: TRBJ2-3
v_gene: TRBV7-9
d_gene: TRBD1
CDR3aa: CASSQSALGQGVTDTQYF
CDR3nt: TGTGCCAGCAGCCAATCCGCTCTGGGGCAGGGGGTCACAGATACGCAGTATTTT

abundance: .
j_gene: TRBJ1-1
v_gene: TRBV28
d_gene: .
CDR3aa: CASTSLGNTEVFF
CDR3nt: TGTGCCAGCACCTCACTAGGAAACACTGAAGTTTTCTTT

abundance: .
j_gene: TRBJ1-6
v_gene: TRBV7-8
d_gene: TRBD1
CDR3aa: CASSPGTGQRLNSPLHF
CDR3nt: TGTGCCAGCAGCCCTGGGACAGGACAAAGACTTAATTCACCCCTCCACTTT

abundance: .
j_gene: TRBJ1-2
v_gene: TRBV10-3
d_gene: TRBD1
CDR3aa: CATNTGELYGYTF
CDR3nt: TGTGCCACAAACACAGGGGAACTCTATGGCTACACCTTC

abundance: .
j_gene: TRBJ2-1
v_gene: TRBV28
d_gene: TRBD2
CDR3aa: CASRNLLAGGPSEQFF
CDR3nt: TGTGCCAGCAGGAACCTGCTAGCGGGAGGGCCGAGTGAGCAGTTCTTC

abundance: .
j_gene: TRBJ2-6
v_gene: TRBV24-1
d_gene: TRBD1
CDR3aa: CATSETGTGKSGANVLTF
CDR3nt: TGTGCCACCAGTGAAACCGGGACAGGGAAGTCTGGGGCCAACGTCCTGACTTTC

abundance: .
j_gene: TRBJ2-7
v_gene: TRBV28
d_gene: .
CDR3aa: CASSSPGNEQYF
CDR3nt: TGTGCCAGCAGTTCCCCAGGGAACGAGCAGTACTTC

abundance: .
j_gene: TRBJ2-5
v_gene: TRBV28
d_gene: .
CDR3aa: CASSSTGETQYF
CDR3nt: TGTGCCAGCAGTTCCACAGGGGAGACCCAGTACTTC

abundance: .
j_gene: TRBJ1-1
v_gene: TRBV7-2
d_gene: .
CDR3aa: CASSWDRYTEAFF
CDR3nt: TGTGCCAGCAGCTGGGACCGTTACACTGAAGCTTTCTTT

abundance: .
j_gene: TRBJ2-5
v_gene: TRBV15
d_gene: TRBD2
CDR3aa: CATSSGTKDETQYF
CDR3nt: TGTGCCACCAGCAGTGGGACTAAGGATGAGACCCAGTACTTC

abundance: .
j_gene: TRBJ1-2
v_gene: TRBV6-5
d_gene: TRBD1
CDR3aa: CASRRSDRGNGYTF
CDR3nt: TGTGCCAGCAGGAGGTCAGACAGGGGGAATGGCTACACCTTC

abundance: .
j_gene: TRBJ2-5
v_gene: TRBV5-3
d_gene: .
CDR3aa: CARSFRRNQETQYF
CDR3nt: TGTGCCAGAAGCTTTAGACGGAACCAAGAGACCCAGTACTTC

abundance: .
j_gene: TRBJ1-2
v_gene: TRBV7-9
d_gene: .
CDR3aa: CASSPKVVGNYGYTF
CDR3nt: TGTGCCAGCAGCCCAAAGGTGGTGGGCAACTATGGCTACACCTTC

abundance: .
j_gene: TRBJ2-3
v_gene: TRBV24-1
d_gene: TRBD2
CDR3aa: CATSESGGSTDTQYF
CDR3nt: TGTGCCACCAGTGAAAGCGGGGGGAGCACAGATACGCAGTATTTT

abundance: .
j_gene: TRBJ2-1
v_gene: TRBV5-4
d_gene: TRBD1
CDR3aa: CASSLAKGTGSYNEQFF
CDR3nt: TGTGCCAGCAGCTTGGCCAAGGGGACAGGGAGCTACAATGAGCAGTTCTTC

abundance: .
j_gene: TRBJ1-1
v_gene: TRBV11-3
d_gene: TRBD1
CDR3aa: CASSSGQGNTEAFF
CDR3nt: TGTGCCAGCAGCTCCGGACAGGGTAACACTGAAGCTTTCTTT

abundance: .
j_gene: TRBJ2-3
v_gene: TRBV11-2
d_gene: .
CDR3aa: CASSGVFNRGTDTQYF
CDR3nt: TGTGCCAGCAGCGGGGTCTTTAACAGGGGCACAGATACGCAGTATTTT